The T cell receptor beta chain under discussion was sequenced for a study of cytomegalovirus exposure and HLA in healthy donors. Study-level points and caveats: For most TCR beta V segments, an earlier analysis put the productive rate at about 90% or about 30% of the time. Of the V segments, some could not be distinguished, including TRBV6-2 and TRBV6-3, and were excluded.

The length of the CDR3 is 12 residues. V was pared by 3 bases and J by 6 bases, with 7 bases between. Germline CDR1 is MGHDK and CDR2 is SYGVNS. 60 Vbeta and 13 Jbeta primers were used in PCR. This table comes from immunoSEQ multiplex PCR, and its TCRdb copy is limited to in-frame clones, with some not included. This table holds approximately 110,000 clones, about four fifths found once. Worth noting for this clone: Its antigen is unidentified.

These donors counted as nominally healthy when sampled, but unrecorded immune exposures were likely. This sequence was found in a man aged 40-50 years in good health and CMV-seronegative. The rearrangement links TRBV25-1 to TRBJ2-3; D remains unclear. The sample comprised PBMCs. The DNA of the CDR3 is TGTGCCAGCAGTGAGCAGTGGGATACGCAGTATTTT. Its translation is CASSEQWDTQYF.